Below, 6 T cell receptor beta chains from the same sample are listed, as sequenced in a study of T cells expressing NK-cell markers. TCRdb reprocessed the 5' RACE reads; each CDR3 protein has one entry and no DNA is given. This repertoire comprises 400,000 to 550,000 distinct CDR3 sequences; its ten largest clones make up 7.3%. The specimen sequenced was blood T cells: a sorted CD56 or NKG2C T cell subset, CD4+ or CD8+ T cells, or bulk PBMC T cells (not recorded which). These receptors originate from a woman between 18 and 70 years old in good health.

The chain employs TRBV29-1 and TRBJ2-1; the TCRdb D gene call, TRBD2, has no DNA to confirm it. CDR3 size: 15 residues. CDR1 is SQVTM and CDR2 is ANQGSEA in the germline V gene. CDR3 in amino acids: CSVDGLTRGGGEQFF.

The chain combines TRBV20-1 with TRBJ2-7; TCRdb designates TRBD2, a call that cannot be tested without DNA. Germline values: CDR1 DFQATT, CDR2 SNEGSKA (reference sequence). The CDR3 covers 13 residues. The CDR3 sequence is CSARSSETYEQYF.

This chain joins TRBV5-1 and TRBJ1-1; TCRdb designates TRBD1, a call that cannot be tested without DNA. Per the germline V gene, CDR1 is SGHRS and CDR2 is YFSETQ. The CDR3 contains 13 residues. This CDR3 is CASSLEGSLEAFF.

The chain recombines TRBV6-5 with TRBJ2-7; TCRdb picks TRBD2, but there is no DNA to check that call. Germline assignment: CDR1 MNHEY and CDR2 SVGAGI. This CDR3 has 13 amino acids. The CDR3 is CVSSYEGPYEQYF.

This rearrangement joins TRBV4-3 to TRBJ2-6; TCRdb's D gene call, TRBD1, goes unchecked for lack of DNA. CDR3 length equals 18 residues. Germline CDR1 and CDR2: LGHNA and YSLEER. This CDR3 reads CASSQDVPDRAGANVLTF.

The chain recombines TRBV20-1 with TRBJ1-1; TCRdb's D gene call, TRBD1, goes unchecked for lack of DNA. Germline loops: CDR1 DFQATT, CDR2 SNEGSKA (reference sequence). This CDR3 region has 15 residues. CDR3 sequence reads: CSAKNPQGGSSEAFF.